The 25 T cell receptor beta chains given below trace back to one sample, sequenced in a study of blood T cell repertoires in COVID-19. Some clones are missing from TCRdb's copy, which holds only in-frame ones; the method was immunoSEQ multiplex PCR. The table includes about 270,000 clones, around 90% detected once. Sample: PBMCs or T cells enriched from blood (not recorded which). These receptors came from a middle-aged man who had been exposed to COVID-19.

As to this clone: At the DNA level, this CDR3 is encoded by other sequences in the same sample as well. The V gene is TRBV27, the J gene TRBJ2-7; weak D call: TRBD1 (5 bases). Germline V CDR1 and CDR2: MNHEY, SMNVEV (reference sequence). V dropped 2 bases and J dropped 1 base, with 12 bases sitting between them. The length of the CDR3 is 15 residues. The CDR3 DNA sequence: TGTGCCAGCAGTTTAAGTCAGGGCCTGTCCTACGAGCAGTACTTC. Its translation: CASSLSQGLSYEQYF.

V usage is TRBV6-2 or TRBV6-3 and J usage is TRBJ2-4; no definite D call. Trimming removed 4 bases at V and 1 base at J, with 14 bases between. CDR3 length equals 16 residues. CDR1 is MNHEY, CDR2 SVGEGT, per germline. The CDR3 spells CASSLVAASAKNIQYF. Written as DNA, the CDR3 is TGTGCCAGCAGTTTGGTAGCCGCCTCGGCCAAAAACATTCAGTACTTC.

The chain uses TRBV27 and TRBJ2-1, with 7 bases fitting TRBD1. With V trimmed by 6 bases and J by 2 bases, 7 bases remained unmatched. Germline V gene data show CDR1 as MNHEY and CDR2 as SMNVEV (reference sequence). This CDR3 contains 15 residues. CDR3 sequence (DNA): TGTGCCAGCAGGCTAGGACAGGATCCCTACAATGAGCAGTTCTTC. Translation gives CASRLGQDPYNEQFF.

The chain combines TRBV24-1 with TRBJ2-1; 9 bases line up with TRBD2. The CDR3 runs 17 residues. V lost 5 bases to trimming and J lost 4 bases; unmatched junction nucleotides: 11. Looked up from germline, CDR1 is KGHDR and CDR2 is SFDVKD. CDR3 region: CATSAVNRAGGYNEQFF. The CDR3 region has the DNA TGTGCCACCAGTGCCGTAAACCGGGCGGGAGGGTACAATGAGCAGTTCTTC.

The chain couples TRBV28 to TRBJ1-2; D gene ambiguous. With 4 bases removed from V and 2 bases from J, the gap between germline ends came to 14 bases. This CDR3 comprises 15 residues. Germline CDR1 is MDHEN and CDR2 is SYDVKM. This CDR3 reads CASSSNYIQNYGYTF. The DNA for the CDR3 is TGTGCCAGCAGTTCCAACTATATACAAAACTATGGCTACACCTTC.

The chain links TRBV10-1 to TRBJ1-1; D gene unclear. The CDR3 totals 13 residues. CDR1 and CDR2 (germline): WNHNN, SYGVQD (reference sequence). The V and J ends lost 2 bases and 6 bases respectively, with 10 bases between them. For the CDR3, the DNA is TGCGCCAGCAGTGAGAGAGGGATCCCTGAAGCTTTCTTT. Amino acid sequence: CASSERGIPEAFF.

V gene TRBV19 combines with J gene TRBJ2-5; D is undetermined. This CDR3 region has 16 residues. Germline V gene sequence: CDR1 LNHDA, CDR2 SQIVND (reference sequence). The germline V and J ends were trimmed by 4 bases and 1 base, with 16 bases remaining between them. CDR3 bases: TGTGCCAGTAGTAAATCGGCGGCGGTTATCCAAGAGACCCAGTACTTC. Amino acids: CASSKSAAVIQETQYF.

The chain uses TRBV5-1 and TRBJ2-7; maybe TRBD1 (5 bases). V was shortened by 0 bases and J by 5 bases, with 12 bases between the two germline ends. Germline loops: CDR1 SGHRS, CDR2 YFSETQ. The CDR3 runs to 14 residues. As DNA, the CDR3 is TGCGCCAGCAGCTTGGGACAGAAGGGCGACGAGCAGTACTTC. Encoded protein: CASSLGQKGDEQYF.

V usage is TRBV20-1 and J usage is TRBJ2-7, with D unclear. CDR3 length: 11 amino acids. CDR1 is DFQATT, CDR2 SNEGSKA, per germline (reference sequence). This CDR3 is CGTARVGEQYF. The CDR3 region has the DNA TGCGGCACCGCCCGGGTAGGCGAGCAGTACTTC.

The CDR3 reads CASSPIAGPNTGELFF. CDR3 DNA sequence: TGTGCCAGCAGTCCGATAGCGGGACCGAACACCGGGGAGCTGTTTTTT. J is TRBJ2-2 and V is TRBV27, with TRBD2 identical over 8 bases. After removal of 5 bases from V and 0 bases from J, the junction contained 5 bases not matched to a gene. The CDR3 is 16 residues long. The germline V gene encodes CDR1 MNHEY and CDR2 SMNVEV (reference sequence).

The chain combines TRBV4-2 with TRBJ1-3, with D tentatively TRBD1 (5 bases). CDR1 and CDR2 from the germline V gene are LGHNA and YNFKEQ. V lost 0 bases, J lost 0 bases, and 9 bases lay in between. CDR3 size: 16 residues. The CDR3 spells CASSQDPRASGNTIYF. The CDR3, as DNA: TGTGCCAGCAGCCAAGACCCCAGGGCCTCTGGAAACACCATATATTTT.

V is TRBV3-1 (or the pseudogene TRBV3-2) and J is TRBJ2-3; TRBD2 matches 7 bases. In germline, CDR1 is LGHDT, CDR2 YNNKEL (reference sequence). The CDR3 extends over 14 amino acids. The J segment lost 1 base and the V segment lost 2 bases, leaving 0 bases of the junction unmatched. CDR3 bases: TGTGCCAGCAGCCAAACTAGCGGCACAGATACGCAGTATTTT. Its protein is CASSQTSGTDTQYF.

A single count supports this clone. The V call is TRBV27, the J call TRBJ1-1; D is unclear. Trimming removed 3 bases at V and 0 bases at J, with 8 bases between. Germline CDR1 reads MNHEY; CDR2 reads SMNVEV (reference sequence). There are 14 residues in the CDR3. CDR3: CASSFPGMNTEAFF. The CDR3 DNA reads TGTGCCAGCAGTTTTCCTGGCATGAACACTGAAGCTTTCTTT.

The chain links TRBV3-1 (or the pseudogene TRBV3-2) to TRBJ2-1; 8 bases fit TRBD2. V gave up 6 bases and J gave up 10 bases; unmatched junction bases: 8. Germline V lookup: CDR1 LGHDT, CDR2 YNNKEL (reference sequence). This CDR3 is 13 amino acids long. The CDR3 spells CASSPRLAFEQFF. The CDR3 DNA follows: TGTGCCAGCAGTCCCCGACTAGCGTTCGAGCAGTTCTTC.

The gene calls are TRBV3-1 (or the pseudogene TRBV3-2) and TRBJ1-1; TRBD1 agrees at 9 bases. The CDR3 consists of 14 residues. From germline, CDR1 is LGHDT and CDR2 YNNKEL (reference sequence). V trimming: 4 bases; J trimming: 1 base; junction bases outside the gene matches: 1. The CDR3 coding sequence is TGTGCCAGCAGCCTGGACAGGGGGAACACTGAAGCTTTCTTT. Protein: CASSLDRGNTEAFF.

In DNA, the CDR3 is TGTGCCTGGAGTGTCGTGGAGGGGGCTCTCGACGGCTACACCTTC. Protein: CAWSVVEGALDGYTF. The V call is TRBV30, the J call TRBJ1-2, with 7 nucleotides matching TRBD1. The CDR3 is 15 residues long. With V trimmed by 0 bases and J by 8 bases, 12 bases remained unmatched. Germline V gene sequence: CDR1 GTSNPN, CDR2 SVGIG (reference sequence).

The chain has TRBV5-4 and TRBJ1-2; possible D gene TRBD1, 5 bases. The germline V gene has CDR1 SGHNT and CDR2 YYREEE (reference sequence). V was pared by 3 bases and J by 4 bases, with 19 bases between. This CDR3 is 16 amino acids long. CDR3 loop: CASSSPGLGRLYGYTF. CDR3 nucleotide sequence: TGTGCCAGCAGCTCGCCGGGACTCGGGAGACTCTATGGCTACACCTTC.

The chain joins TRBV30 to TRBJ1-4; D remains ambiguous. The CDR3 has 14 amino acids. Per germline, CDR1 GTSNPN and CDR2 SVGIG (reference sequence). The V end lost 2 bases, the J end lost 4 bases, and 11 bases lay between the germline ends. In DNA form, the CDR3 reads TGTGCCTGGAGTTTCGGCCGGAGTAATGAAAAACTGTTTTTT. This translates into CAWSFGRSNEKLFF.

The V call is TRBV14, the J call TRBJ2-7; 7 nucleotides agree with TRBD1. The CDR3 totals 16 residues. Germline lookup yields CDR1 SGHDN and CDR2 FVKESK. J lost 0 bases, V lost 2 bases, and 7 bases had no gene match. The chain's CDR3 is CASSQRGQLSSYEQYF. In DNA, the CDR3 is TGTGCCAGCAGCCAACGGGGACAGCTTAGCTCCTACGAGCAGTACTTC.

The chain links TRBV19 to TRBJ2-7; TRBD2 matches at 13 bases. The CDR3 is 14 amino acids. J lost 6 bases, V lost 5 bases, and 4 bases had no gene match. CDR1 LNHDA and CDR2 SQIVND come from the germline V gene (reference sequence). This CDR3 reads CASSSWTSGSEQYF. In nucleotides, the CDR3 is TGTGCCAGTAGTTCCTGGACTAGCGGGAGCGAGCAGTACTTC.

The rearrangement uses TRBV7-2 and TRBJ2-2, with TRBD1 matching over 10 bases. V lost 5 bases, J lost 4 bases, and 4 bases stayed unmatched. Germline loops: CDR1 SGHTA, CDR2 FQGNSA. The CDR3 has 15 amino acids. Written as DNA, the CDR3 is TGTGCCAGCAGCGGGACAGGGGAGGGCACCGGGGAGCTGTTTTTT. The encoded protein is CASSGTGEGTGELFF. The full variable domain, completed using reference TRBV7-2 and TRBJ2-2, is GAGVSQSPSNKVTEKGKDVELRCDPISGHTALYWYRQSLGQGLEFLIYFQGNSAPDKSGLPSDRFSAERTGGSVSTLTIQRTQQEDSAVYLCASSGTGEGTGELFFGEGSRLTVL.

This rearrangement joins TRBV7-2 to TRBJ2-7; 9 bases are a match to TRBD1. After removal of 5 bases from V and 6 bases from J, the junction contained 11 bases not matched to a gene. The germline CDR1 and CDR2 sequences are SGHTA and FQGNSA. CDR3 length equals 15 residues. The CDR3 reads CASSVPSGTGTEQYF. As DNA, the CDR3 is TGTGCCAGCAGCGTGCCATCCGGGACAGGGACCGAGCAGTACTTC.

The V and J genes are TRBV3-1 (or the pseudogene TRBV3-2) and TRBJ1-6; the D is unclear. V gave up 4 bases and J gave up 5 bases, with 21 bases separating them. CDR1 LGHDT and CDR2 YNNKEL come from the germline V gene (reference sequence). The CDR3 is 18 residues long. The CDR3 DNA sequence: TGTGCCAGCAGCCCGACGGGGTTTCCTTTTCCAGATAATTCACCCCTCCACTTT. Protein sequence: CASSPTGFPFPDNSPLHF.

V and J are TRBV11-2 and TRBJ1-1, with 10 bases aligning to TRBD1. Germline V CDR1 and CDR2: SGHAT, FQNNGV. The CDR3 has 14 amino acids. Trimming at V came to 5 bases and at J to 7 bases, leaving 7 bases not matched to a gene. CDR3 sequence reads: CASSAGQGLGEAFF. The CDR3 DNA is TGTGCCAGCAGCGCGGGACAGGGGCTCGGTGAAGCTTTCTTT.

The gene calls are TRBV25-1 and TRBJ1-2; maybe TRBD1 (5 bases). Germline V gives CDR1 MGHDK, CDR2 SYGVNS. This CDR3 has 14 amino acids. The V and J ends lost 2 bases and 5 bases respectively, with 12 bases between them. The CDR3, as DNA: TGTGCCAGCAGTGAAGTAGGGGTTAGGTATGGCTACACCTTC. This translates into CASSEVGVRYGYTF.